The 12 T cell receptor beta chains presented below share a single source sample, sequenced in a study of blood T cell repertoires in COVID-19. This table comes from immunoSEQ multiplex PCR, and its TCRdb copy is limited to in-frame clones, with some not included. The repertoire holds around 150,000 clones, 80% seen once, with 3% to 3.5% in the top ten. Specimen: PBMCs or T cells enriched from blood (not recorded which). The receptors derive from a woman aged 55-69 years who had recovered from COVID-19.

The chain carries TRBV19 and TRBJ1-6, with D possibly matching TRBD1 (5 bases). The germline V and J ends were trimmed by 4 bases and 7 bases, with 11 bases remaining between them. This CDR3 is built from 14 residues. CDR1 and CDR2 (germline): LNHDA, SQIVND (reference sequence). The CDR3 spells CASSRGQKNSPLHF. In DNA form, the CDR3 reads TGTGCCAGTAGTAGGGGCCAGAAAAATTCACCCCTCCACTTT.

This clone came up once. The rearrangement links TRBV27 to TRBJ1-5, with TRBD1 matching 10 bases. J was trimmed by 8 bases and V by 8 bases; bases with no gene match: 6. Per germline, CDR1 MNHEY and CDR2 SMNVEV (reference sequence). The CDR3 runs to 13 residues. CDR3 protein: CASGTGAWEPQHF. CDR3 bases: TGTGCCAGCGGGACAGGGGCTTGGGAGCCCCAGCATTTT.

The V gene is TRBV5-1, the J gene TRBJ2-1, with TRBD2 matching over 9 bases. With 2 bases clipped from V and 6 bases from J, the junction kept 6 bases outside the gene matches. From germline, CDR1 is SGHRS and CDR2 YFSETQ. CDR3 size: 15 residues. Here the CDR3 reads CASSFGGGASNEQFF. The DNA for the CDR3 is TGCGCCAGCAGCTTTGGCGGGGGGGCCTCCAATGAGCAGTTCTTC.

This chain uses TRBV11-2 with TRBJ2-7; a weak D match, TRBD1 (5 bases). CDR3 size: 16 residues. CDR1 is SGHAT and CDR2 is FQNNGV in the germline V gene. V was trimmed by 3 bases and J by 1 base, leaving 16 bases between them. The CDR3: CASSFHRSQGSYEQYF. The CDR3 DNA follows: TGTGCCAGCAGCTTCCACCGATCCCAGGGTTCCTACGAGCAGTACTTC.

V usage is TRBV9 and J usage is TRBJ2-7; 8 bases fit TRBD2. This CDR3 has 15 residues. The V gene end was trimmed by 4 bases and the J gene end by 0 bases; junction bases not matched to a gene: 6. Germline V CDR1 and CDR2: SGDLS, YYNGEE. CDR3 protein: CASSPSGGSSYEQYF. For the CDR3, the DNA is TGTGCCAGCAGCCCTTCGGGGGGGAGCTCCTACGAGCAGTACTTC.

This chain uses TRBV6-1 with TRBJ2-7; TRBD1 is a possible D gene (6 bases). The CDR3 contains 15 residues. CDR1 and CDR2 (germline): MNHNS, SASEGT. The germline V and J ends were trimmed by 2 bases and 2 bases, with 13 bases remaining between them. Written as DNA, the CDR3 is TGTGCCAGCAGTGAAAGGCCAGGGGCCACCTACGAGCAGTACTTC. Protein sequence: CASSERPGATYEQYF.

In this sample, this clone turned up once. This chain links TRBV4-1 with TRBJ1-2; TRBD1 might be the D (6 bases). Per the germline V gene, CDR1 is MGHRA and CDR2 is YSYEKL. The CDR3 covers 14 residues. Trimming took off 0 bases at V and 3 bases at J, with 8 bases between the two ends. DNA for the CDR3: TGCGCCAGCAGCCAAGATCAGGGGTACTATGGCTACACCTTC. Translation: CASSQDQGYYGYTF.

The chain combines TRBV9 with TRBJ2-1; 9 positions agree with TRBD2. The CDR3 spans 15 residues. V was pared by 3 bases and J by 6 bases, with 7 bases of the junction left unmatched. Germline V gene lookup returns CDR1 SGDLS and CDR2 YYNGEE. CDR3 in amino acids: CASSAAGGPSNEQFF. CDR3 DNA: TGTGCCAGCAGCGCCGCGGGGGGGCCGAGCAATGAGCAGTTCTTC.

The chain joins TRBV5-1 to TRBJ1-1; D possibly corresponds to TRBD1 (5 bases). Germline V CDR1 and CDR2: SGHRS, YFSETQ. The CDR3 is 15 amino acids. Trimming stripped 1 base from V and 1 base from J, with 11 bases between. The chain's CDR3 is CASSLRSQGNTEAFF. CDR3 nucleotide sequence: TGCGCCAGCAGCTTGAGGAGCCAGGGGAACACTGAAGCTTTCTTT.

The chain has TRBV30 and TRBJ1-4; D is undetermined. CDR1 GTSNPN and CDR2 SVGIG come from the germline V gene (reference sequence). Deletions cut 4 bases from V and 7 bases from J, with 10 bases between. The CDR3 sequence is 12 residues long. The CDR3 DNA reads TGTGCCTGGAATACTGTCTCTGAAAAACTGTTTTTT. Its translation is CAWNTVSEKLFF.

V is TRBV29-1 and J is TRBJ2-3; 7 bases map to TRBD1. The germline gives CDR1 SQVTM, CDR2 ANQGSEA. V was clipped by 7 bases and J by 4 bases; unmatched bases: 11. The CDR3 runs to 14 residues. This CDR3 reads CSAPGGRVSDTQYF. CDR3 coding DNA: TGCAGCGCGCCAGGGGGTAGGGTATCAGATACGCAGTATTTT.

The chain employs TRBV9 and TRBJ2-3; tentatively, D is TRBD2 (5 bases). This CDR3 has 14 amino acids. Germline V gives CDR1 SGDLS, CDR2 YYNGEE. The V gene lost 3 bases and the J gene lost 6 bases, with 14 bases spanning the gap. The CDR3: CASSGDLALDTQYF. For the CDR3, the DNA is TGTGCCAGCAGCGGAGACTTAGCGTTGGATACGCAGTATTTT.